The 25 T cell receptor beta chains below come from one sample, sequenced in a study of T cells in women clearing cervical HPV infection. Using immunoSEQ multiplex PCR, the repertoire was profiled, and TCRdb retains in-frame clones only, with some absent. Recorded for this sample: some 39,000 clones. Source material: blood buffy coat. The receptors originated from a woman aged 18 to 75 with a cervical HPV16 infection that either progressed to CIN3+ or cleared (not recorded which).

Turning to this clone: The CDR3 end falls 3 residues outside the read, so it is completed with the germline J gene. The chain carries TRBV7-6 and TRBJ2-7; 10 bases agree with TRBD1. The CDR3 loop spans 15 amino acids. J was trimmed by 2 bases and V by 1 base; bases with no gene match: 2. In germline, CDR1 is SGHVS, CDR2 FNYEAQ. The CDR3: CASSLVGQGTYEQYF. CDR3 DNA (partial): TGTGCCAGCAGCTTAGTGGGACAGGGGACCTACGAG.

Comment on this clone: The CDR3 end is not reached by the read, which stops 3 residues before it; the germline J gene fills it in. This chain joins TRBV7-9 and TRBJ1-4; 7 nucleotides match TRBD1. There are 15 residues in the CDR3. The germline V gene has CDR1 SEHNR and CDR2 FQNEAQ (reference sequence). The V and J ends lost 6 bases and 0 bases, in that order; junction bases with no gene match: 4. CDR3 amino acids: CASRLTGATNEKLFF. CDR3 DNA, as far as it was read: TGTGCCAGCAGGCTAACAGGGGCAACTAATGAAAAA.

With respect to this clone: The missing CDR3 end, 3 residues past where the read stops, is filled in from the germline J gene. The J gene is TRBJ1-2, the V gene TRBV2, with no clear D. In germline, CDR1 is SNHLY, CDR2 FYNNEI. Trimming removed 8 bases at V and 4 bases at J, with 17 bases between. CDR3 length: 14 amino acids. The CDR3 loop reads CASARQGPLYGYTF. The CDR3 bases that were read are TGTGCCAGCGCCCGCCAAGGCCCCCTCTATGGC.

Comments on this clone: The read comes to an end 3 residues before the CDR3 does, leaving the germline J gene to fill in the end. The V gene is TRBV7-9, the J gene TRBJ2-7; no clear D. Germline V CDR1 and CDR2: SEHNR, FQNEAQ (reference sequence). The CDR3 runs to 15 residues. The V end lost 7 bases, the J end lost 0 bases, and 16 bases lay between the germline ends. The CDR3 here is CASTAPSDPSYEQYF. The CDR3 DNA, read in part, is TGTGCCAGCACCGCGCCGAGCGATCCCTCCTACGAG.

Points on this clone: The sequence runs out 3 residues before the end of the CDR3; the remainder is reconstructed from the germline J gene. The chain couples TRBV20-1 to TRBJ2-5, with TRBD2 matching 13 bases. J gave up 0 bases and V 6 bases, and 7 bases lay outside the gene matches. The CDR3 totals 16 residues. Germline assignment: CDR1 DFQATT and CDR2 SNEGSKA (reference sequence). The CDR3 DNA, read in part, is TGCAGTGCGGAAGGACTAGCGGGGGCCTACCAAGAGACC. This sequence encodes CSAEGLAGAYQET. The entire CDR3 sequence reads CSAEGLAGAYQETQYF.

For this clone: The CDR3 is cut off 3 residues early in the read; its end comes from the germline J gene. This sequence joins TRBV19 and TRBJ1-5; D perhaps matches TRBD1 (5 bases). V shed 0 bases and J shed 7 bases, with 13 bases lying between them. The CDR3 runs 15 residues. Per germline, CDR1 LNHDA and CDR2 SQIVND (reference sequence). The CDR3 bases that were read are TGTGCCAGTAGTATAGATCCCTTGACAGAGCAGCCC. Translation: CASSIDPLTEQP. The whole CDR3 sequence reads CASSIDPLTEQPQHF.

For this clone: With the read ending 3 residues before the CDR3 end, the germline J gene is used to fill in that end. The genes are TRBV7-2 and TRBJ1-2, with 9 bases that match TRBD1. The length of the CDR3 is 14 residues. CDR1 is SGHTA and CDR2 is FQGNSA in the germline V gene. The covered CDR3 bases are TGTGCCAGCAGCTCATCGGGACAGGGCTCCGAC. It specifies CASSSSGQGSD. The whole CDR3 protein reads CASSSSGQGSDYTF.

A remark on this clone: The read is 3 residues too short to cover the CDR3 end, so that end is filled in from the germline J gene. The chain has TRBV7-2 and TRBJ1-6; tentatively, D is TRBD1 (5 bases). Germline V lookup: CDR1 SGHTA, CDR2 FQGNSA. V gave up 5 bases and J gave up 10 bases, with 18 bases separating them. This CDR3 region has 15 residues. The CDR3 reads CASSIRGMVRSPLHF. The CDR3 bases that were read are TGTGCCAGCAGCATCCGGGGGATGGTACGCTCACCC.

Details on this clone: The CDR3 goes on 3 residues after the read ends, and that part is filled in from the germline J gene. The chain couples TRBV7-2 to TRBJ1-5, with TRBD1 as a possible D gene (5 bases). Per the germline V gene, CDR1 is SGHTA and CDR2 is FQGNSA. V was pared by 1 base and J by 6 bases, with 13 bases between. This CDR3 has 15 amino acids. CDR3 sequence reads: CASSLGSGGGQPQHF. CDR3 DNA, as far as it was read: TGTGCCAGCAGCTTAGGAAGCGGGGGTGGTCAGCCC.

With respect to this clone: The CDR3 end is not reached by the read, which stops 3 residues before it; the germline J gene fills it in. The V gene is TRBV28, the J gene TRBJ2-3; no firm D call. The CDR3 runs 14 residues. Germline V gene sequence: CDR1 MDHEN, CDR2 SYDVKM. Trimming removed 8 bases from V and 2 bases from J, with 14 bases in between. The CDR3 bases that were read are TGTGCCAGCCTCCCCTTTTCCTCCACAGATACG. This gives the protein CASLPFSSTDT. The CDR3 in its entirety is CASLPFSSTDTQYF.

About this clone: One end of the junction varies from germline; a read error may be responsible. From the germline J gene comes the end of the CDR3, since the read stops 3 residues before it. The chain combines TRBV4-2 with TRBJ2-7, with D perhaps TRBD1 (6 bases). This CDR3 has 15 residues. Per germline, CDR1 LGHNA and CDR2 YNFKEQ. The DNA read from the CDR3 is TGCGCCAGCAGCCAAGCAGGGGACCCTTACTACGAG. Amino acids: CASSQAGDPYYE. The full CDR3 is CASSQAGDPYYEQYF.

With regard to this clone: The read ends 3 residues early relative to the CDR3; the germline J gene fills the gap. V and J are TRBV20-1 and TRBJ1-6; 8 positions agree with TRBD1. V shed 1 base and J 7 bases; nucleotides not matched to a gene: 3. The CDR3 totals 14 residues. Germline CDR1 reads DFQATT; CDR2 reads SNEGSKA (reference sequence). CDR3 DNA, as far as it was read: TGCAGTGCTAGAGGAGACAGGGGAAATTCACCC. The encoded protein is CSARGDRGNSP. The whole CDR3 sequence reads CSARGDRGNSPLHF.

As for this clone: The CDR3 is cut off 3 residues early in the read; its end comes from the germline J gene. The chain has TRBV20-1 and TRBJ2-3; D is unclear. In germline, CDR1 is DFQATT, CDR2 SNEGSKA (reference sequence). V lost 0 bases, J lost 4 bases, and 17 bases lay in between. The length of the CDR3 is 16 residues. This CDR3 reads CSARDKQAFRSDTQYF. Partial CDR3 DNA: TGCAGTGCTAGAGATAAGCAGGCGTTTCGGTCAGATACG.

In regard to this clone: The read ends 3 residues before the CDR3 terminus; that terminus is restored from the germline J gene. The rearrangement uses TRBV28 and TRBJ2-3, with D possibly TRBD2 on 7 matching bases. With 7 bases removed from V and 2 bases from J, the gap between germline ends came to 16 bases. CDR3 length: 15 residues. Germline CDR1 and CDR2: MDHEN and SYDVKM. CDR3 region: CASTLGGGATDTQYF. CDR3 DNA, as far as it was read: TGTGCCAGCACCCTAGGGGGGGGAGCCACAGATACG.

Note on this clone: At one end, the junction sequence differs from germline, possibly due to a read error. The missing CDR3 end, 3 residues past where the read stops, is filled in from the germline J gene. The V gene is TRBV4-2, the J gene TRBJ1-6, with TRBD1 identical over 9 bases. Germline V gives CDR1 LGHNA, CDR2 YNFKEQ. CDR3 length: 17 residues. Partial CDR3 DNA: TGCGCCAGCAGCCAAGATAGTCCCGGGACAGGGTTTCCACCC. This translates into CASSQDSPGTGFPP. The whole CDR3 protein is CASSQDSPGTGFPPLHF.

Comment on this clone: Coverage ceases 3 residues before the CDR3 finishes, and the germline J gene fills in the end. The rearrangement joins TRBV29-1 to TRBJ1-1; D is uncertain. Germline loops: CDR1 SQVTM, CDR2 ANQGSEA. Trimming took off 7 bases at V and 0 bases at J, with 12 bases between the two ends. This CDR3 comprises 13 residues. The CDR3 region is CSGYHGLNTEAFF. The sequenced part of the CDR3 DNA is TGCAGCGGATATCACGGGTTGAACACTGAA.

CDR3 sequence: CSVRTGGSGNTIYF. Partial CDR3 DNA: TGCAGCGTCCGCACAGGGGGCTCTGGAAACACC. This chain joins TRBV29-1 and TRBJ1-3, with TRBD1 matching over 8 bases. The read stops 3 residues short of the end of the CDR3; the missing end is completed from the germline J gene. This CDR3 spans 14 amino acids. CDR1 SQVTM and CDR2 ANQGSEA come from the germline V gene. V dropped 6 bases and J dropped 0; count of bases not matched to a gene: 4.

As for this clone: The read terminates 3 residues before the CDR3 end, so the remaining end is supplied by the germline J gene. This chain joins TRBV19 and TRBJ2-1; 7 nucleotides line up with TRBD1. Germline CDR1 is LNHDA and CDR2 is SQIVND (reference sequence). The CDR3 length is 14 residues. With 7 bases clipped from V and 3 bases from J, the junction kept 6 bases outside the gene matches. The sequenced CDR3 bases are TGTGCCAGTACAGGGGGACCAATCTACAATGAG. Amino acid sequence: CASTGGPIYNE. The complete CDR3 sequence is CASTGGPIYNEQFF. Using reference TRBV19 and TRBJ2-1 for the parts outside the CDR3, the full variable domain is DGGITQSPKYLFRKEGQNVTLSCEQNLNHDAMYWYRQDPGQGLRLIYYSQIVNDFQKGDIAEGYSVSREKKESFPLTVTSAQKNPTAFYLCASTGGPIYNEQFFGPGTRLTVL.

In the case of this clone: The missing CDR3 end, 3 residues past where the read stops, is filled in from the germline J gene. This chain links TRBV7-2 with TRBJ2-7, with 8 bases aligning to TRBD1. J gave up 6 bases and V 3 bases, and 7 bases lay outside the gene matches. The CDR3 has 14 residues. Germline V gene lookup returns CDR1 SGHTA and CDR2 FQGNSA. The CDR3 loop reads CASSFRGQGVEQYF. The sequenced part of the CDR3 DNA is TGTGCCAGCAGCTTCAGGGGGCAGGGTGTCGAG.

About this clone itself: Sequencing ends 3 residues short of the CDR3 end; the germline J gene provides the rest. The chain has TRBV7-3 and TRBJ1-2, with 7 bases matching TRBD1. CDR1 is SGHTA and CDR2 is FQGTGA in the germline V gene. V shed 5 bases, J shed 4 bases, and the junction held 13 bases outside the gene matches. CDR3 length: 16 residues. The covered CDR3 bases are TGTGCCAGCAGCGCGCAATCCACAGGGGTCGCCTATGGC. This sequence encodes CASSAQSTGVAYG. The full CDR3 protein reads CASSAQSTGVAYGYTF.

As to this clone: The DNA ends 3 residues before the CDR3 does, and the rest of the CDR3 is filled in from the germline J gene. The chain has TRBV5-1 and TRBJ2-2; D possibly corresponds to TRBD2 (5 bases). The CDR3 spans 15 residues. V was shortened by 0 bases and J by 3 bases, with 9 bases between the two germline ends. Germline V gives CDR1 SGHRS, CDR2 YFSETQ. The CDR3 sequence is CASSLEVGDTGELFF. Partial CDR3 DNA: TGCGCCAGCAGCTTGGAAGTCGGGGACACCGGGGAG. Variable domain in full (rest from reference TRBV5-1 and TRBJ2-2): KAGVTQTPRYLIKTRGQQVTLSCSPISGHRSVSWYQQTPGQGLQFLFEYFSETQRNKGNFPGRFSGRQFSNSRSEMNVSTLELGDSALYLCASSLEVGDTGELFFGEGSRLTVL.

Turning to this clone: The read comes to an end 3 residues before the CDR3 does, leaving the germline J gene to fill in the end. The rearrangement uses TRBV7-9 and TRBJ2-1, with 8 bases fitting TRBD2. Trimming at V came to 0 bases and at J to 4 bases, leaving 2 bases not matched to a gene. The CDR3 contains 15 residues. The germline V gene has CDR1 SEHNR and CDR2 FQNEAQ (reference sequence). This chain's CDR3 is CASSLASGAYNEQFF. The DNA read from the CDR3 is TGTGCCAGCAGCTTAGCTAGCGGGGCATACAATGAG.

Remarks on this clone: The read terminates 3 residues before the CDR3 end, so the remaining end is supplied by the germline J gene. The chain links TRBV7-2 to TRBJ1-2; D is uncertain. The CDR3 contains 12 residues. Germline loops: CDR1 SGHTA, CDR2 FQGNSA. Here the CDR3 reads CASSSDTDTYTF. The sequenced CDR3 bases are TGTGCCAGCAGCTCCGACACAGATACC.

As concerns this clone: The sequence runs out 3 residues before the end of the CDR3; the remainder is reconstructed from the germline J gene. The chain carries TRBV30 and TRBJ2-6, with D perhaps TRBD1 or TRBD2 (6 bases each). The CDR3 totals 20 residues. The V end was cut by 3 bases, the J end by 4 bases, with 28 bases between. CDR1 and CDR2 from the germline V gene are GTSNPN and SVGIG (reference sequence). The part of the CDR3 DNA that was read is TGTGCCTGGAGCCCAGGGGCGGTTTTGGGAGGAATGTCCGGGGCCAACGTC. It encodes CAWSPGAVLGGMSGANV. The entire CDR3 reads CAWSPGAVLGGMSGANVLTF.

Worth noting for this clone: The CDR3 extends 3 residues past the end of the read, so its final part is completed from the germline J gene. The chain combines TRBV28 with TRBJ1-2, with 8 bases aligning to TRBD1. Unmatched junction bases numbered 11, after V lost 4 bases and J lost 7 bases. This CDR3 contains 15 residues. CDR1 and CDR2 from the germline V gene are MDHEN and SYDVKM. CDR3 DNA, as far as it was read: TGTGCCAGCAGTTCCCCCGGACAGGGAGCCCCTGGC. This translates into CASSSPGQGAPG. The entire CDR3 protein reads CASSSPGQGAPGYTF.